Shown below are 20 T cell receptor beta chains from a single sample sequenced in a study of identical twins. TCRdb redid the calling of the 5' RACE reads with MiXCR, one entry per CDR3 protein. The repertoire holds approximately 500,000 distinct CDR3 sequences, with roughly a quarter as singletons. These data were also filed under a second study, of T cells expressing NK-cell markers.

The sequencing sample was made of CD4+ T cells sorted from blood. The receptors stem from a young woman in good health.

The chain combines TRBV7-2 with TRBJ2-1; 9 bases line up with TRBD2. This CDR3 comprises 16 residues. After removal of 5 bases from V and 6 bases from J, the junction contained 11 bases not matched to a gene. Germline V gene data show CDR1 as SGHTA and CDR2 as FQGNSA. Here the CDR3 DNA reads TGTGCCAGCAGCCGGGCGTCGGGACTAGCTTTCAATGAGCAGTTCTTC. It translates to CASSRASGLAFNEQFF. The full variable domain, its missing parts supplied by reference TRBV7-2 and TRBJ2-1, is GAGVSQSPSNKVTEKGKDVELRCDPISGHTALYWYRQSLGQGLEFLIYFQGNSAPDKSGLPSDRFSAERTGGSVSTLTIQRTQQEDSAVYLCASSRASGLAFNEQFFGPGTRLTVL.

This clonotype was counted only a few times. The chain is built from TRBV20-1 and TRBJ2-7, with D hard to call. CDR3 size: 12 residues. Germline CDR1 is DFQATT and CDR2 is SNEGSKA (reference sequence). Trimming took 1 base from V and 5 from J, leaving 9 bases between them. In DNA, the CDR3 is TGCAGTGCTAGAGCAAAGTCCGACGAGCAGTACTTC. It encodes CSARAKSDEQYF.

The CDR3 DNA is TGTGCCACCAGCAGAGATCTCGAGGGTATCTACGAGCAGTACTTC. It codes for CATSRDLEGIYEQYF. The chain is built from TRBV15 and TRBJ2-7, with D perhaps matching TRBD2 (5 bases). Trimming left V 0 bases short and J 3 bases short, with 12 bases between. Per germline, CDR1 LNHNV and CDR2 YYDKDF (reference sequence). This CDR3 region has 15 residues.

This clonotype was seen more than once but under ten times. V usage is TRBV5-1 and J usage is TRBJ2-2, with a tentative D call TRBD2 (5 bases). The V end was cut by 3 bases, the J end by 4 bases, with 10 bases between. Germline lookup yields CDR1 SGHRS and CDR2 YFSETQ. There are 14 residues in the CDR3. CDR3 region: CASSSISATGELFF. The CDR3 DNA follows: TGCGCCAGCAGCTCAATTAGCGCCACCGGGGAGCTGTTTTTT.

This chain joins TRBV11-2 and TRBJ1-4; maybe TRBD1 (5 bases). There are 15 residues in the CDR3. Deletions cut 5 bases from V and 9 bases from J, with 19 bases between. CDR1 and CDR2 from the germline V gene are SGHAT and FQNNGV. Here the CDR3 DNA reads TGTGCCAGCAGCCGGGTCTCGGGACGGAACAAAAAACTGTTTTTT. Its translation: CASSRVSGRNKKLFF.

The J gene is TRBJ2-3, the V gene TRBV6-1, with TRBD1 as a possible D gene (5 bases). Trimming left V 4 bases short and J 6 bases short, with 20 bases between. This CDR3 spans 16 amino acids. Germline assignment: CDR1 MNHNS and CDR2 SASEGT. This chain's CDR3 is CASSGQHHRSRDTQYF. The CDR3, as DNA: TGTGCCAGCAGTGGGCAGCATCACAGGAGCCGGGATACGCAGTATTTT.

This clonotype was counted once. The chain recombines TRBV27 with TRBJ2-7; a weak D match, TRBD1 (5 bases). The V end was cut by 3 bases, the J end by 5 bases, with 11 bases between. Germline V CDR1 and CDR2: MNHEY, SMNVEV (reference sequence). This CDR3 has 13 amino acids. In DNA, the CDR3 is TGTGCCAGCAGTTTCGGCAGGGTTAACGAGCAGTACTTC. Amino acids: CASSFGRVNEQYF.

This chain connects TRBV5-6 to TRBJ1-1; 7 bases fit TRBD1. V shed 0 bases, J shed 4 bases, and the junction held 9 bases outside the gene matches. CDR1 is SGHDT and CDR2 is YYEEEE in the germline V gene. The CDR3 is 16 residues long. The CDR3 sequence: CASSLGQGGGSTEAFF. The CDR3 DNA reads as TGTGCCAGCAGCTTGGGACAGGGAGGCGGAAGCACTGAAGCTTTCTTT.

The J gene is TRBJ1-4, the V gene TRBV12-3 or TRBV12-4; D possibly corresponds to TRBD1 (6 bases). CDR3 length: 14 amino acids. V lost 5 bases to trimming and J lost 7 bases, with 14 bases between them. The CDR3 loop is CASSPHRVGEKLFF. The CDR3 DNA reads as TGTGCCAGCAGTCCCCACAGGGTTGGTGAAAAACTGTTTTTT.

The chain has TRBV5-4 and TRBJ2-1, with D possibly TRBD2 on 6 matching bases. The CDR3 runs 15 residues. Deletions cut 2 bases from V and 0 bases from J, with 9 bases between. Germline V gives CDR1 SGHNT, CDR2 YYREEE (reference sequence). The CDR3 reads CASSFPGVSYNEQFF. The CDR3 coding sequence is TGTGCCAGCAGCTTTCCGGGAGTCTCCTACAATGAGCAGTTCTTC.

The chain recombines TRBV9 with TRBJ2-3; the D is unclear. V lost 3 bases to trimming and J lost 0 bases, with 11 bases between them. The CDR3 totals 15 residues. Germline CDR1 is SGDLS and CDR2 is YYNGEE. This CDR3 is CASSGLPASTDTQYF. CDR3 nucleotide sequence: TGTGCCAGCAGCGGTCTCCCGGCTAGCACAGATACGCAGTATTTT. The complete variable domain, with remaining parts taken from reference TRBV9 and TRBJ2-3, reads DSGVTQTPKHLITATGQRVTLRCSPRSGDLSVYWYQQSLDQGLQFLIQYYNGEERAKGNILERFSAQQFPDLHSELNLSSLELGDSALYFCASSGLPASTDTQYFGPGTRLTVL.

In its sample, this clonotype was seen a few times. This chain connects TRBV10-3 to TRBJ2-1; 10 bases are a match to TRBD2. Germline V gene sequence: CDR1 ENHRY, CDR2 SYGVKD. The trim removed 0 bases at V and 11 bases at J, leaving 10 bases unmatched. This CDR3 contains 16 residues. Written as DNA, the CDR3 is TGTGCCATCAGTGAGTCCGGTCGGACTAGCGGAGCGAAGCAGTTCTTC. Its translation: CAISESGRTSGAKQFF.

V is TRBV7-9 and J is TRBJ2-7; 11 bases are a match to TRBD2. Germline CDR1 SEHNR, CDR2 FQNEAQ (reference sequence). V gave up 0 bases and J gave up 3 bases; unmatched junction bases: 4. The CDR3 is made up of 16 amino acids. CDR3 DNA sequence: TGTGCCAGCAGCTTAGCGCTAGCGGGGGGATTCTACGAGCAGTACTTC. This sequence encodes CASSLALAGGFYEQYF.

This rearrangement joins TRBV27 to TRBJ2-1; 13 bases map to TRBD2. J was trimmed by 7 bases and V by 6 bases; bases with no gene match: 3. The CDR3 consists of 14 residues. The V gene's germline CDR1 is MNHEY and CDR2 SMNVEV (reference sequence). The CDR3 loop is CASRRTSGRNEQFF. CDR3 bases: TGTGCCAGCAGAAGGACTAGCGGGAGAAATGAGCAGTTCTTC.

This sequence joins TRBV10-2 and TRBJ2-7; D might be TRBD1 (6 bases). V was shortened by 6 bases and J by 8 bases, with 23 bases between the two germline ends. The CDR3 totals 15 residues. Germline values: CDR1 WSHSY, CDR2 SAAADI. CDR3 in DNA: TGCGCCAGCAGCCTATGGGGGCAGACCCTTACGCAGCAGTACTTC. As protein: CASSLWGQTLTQQYF.

This clonotype was counted between two and nine times. The J gene is TRBJ2-1, the V gene TRBV7-2, with TRBD2 matching over 10 bases. Losses at the gene ends were 4 bases for V and 15 bases for J; bases not matched to a gene: 6. CDR3 length: 12 residues. The germline gives CDR1 SGHTA, CDR2 FQGNSA. CDR3 region: CASSYPSSGRFF. In DNA form, the CDR3 reads TGTGCCAGCAGCTACCCATCTAGCGGGAGGTTCTTC. Based on the CDR3 plus reference TRBV7-2 and TRBJ2-1, the full variable domain is GAGVSQSPSNKVTEKGKDVELRCDPISGHTALYWYRQSLGQGLEFLIYFQGNSAPDKSGLPSDRFSAERTGGSVSTLTIQRTQQEDSAVYLCASSYPSSGRFFGPGTRLTVL.

This clonotype was detected only a few times. This sequence joins TRBV12-3 or TRBV12-4 and TRBJ1-1, with unresolved D. CDR3 size: 12 residues. The V and J ends lost 5 bases and 3 bases respectively, with 7 bases between them. In DNA form, the CDR3 reads TGTGCCAGCAGTATGACCCACACTGAAGCTTTCTTT. Translated: CASSMTHTEAFF.

CDR3 coding DNA: TGTGCCACACGCCGGGACAGGTATAGCACAGATACGCAGTATTTT. Translated: CATRRDRYSTDTQYF. This chain uses TRBV2 with TRBJ2-3; 8 nucleotides match TRBD1. V gave up 10 bases and J gave up 0 bases; unmatched junction bases: 9. Germline CDR1 is SNHLY and CDR2 is FYNNEI. The CDR3 runs 15 residues.

This clonotype was found a few times. This sequence joins TRBV15 and TRBJ2-1; no firm D call. The germline V and J ends were trimmed by 0 bases and 0 bases, with 12 bases remaining between them. Germline V gene data show CDR1 as LNHNV and CDR2 as YYDKDF (reference sequence). The CDR3 length is 17 residues. The CDR3 nucleotides read TGTGCCACCAGCAGAGATGCACCGAGGAGCTCCTACAATGAGCAGTTCTTC. Its protein product is CATSRDAPRSSYNEQFF.

The CDR3 reads CASSHSGTGVFNYEQYF. CDR3 DNA: TGCGCCAGCAGCCATTCAGGGACAGGGGTTTTTAACTACGAGCAGTACTTC. The rearrangement uses TRBV5-1 and TRBJ2-7; 10 bases are a match to TRBD1. The CDR3 covers 17 residues. V gave up 4 bases and J gave up 3 bases; unmatched junction bases: 13. Germline loops: CDR1 SGHRS, CDR2 YFSETQ.